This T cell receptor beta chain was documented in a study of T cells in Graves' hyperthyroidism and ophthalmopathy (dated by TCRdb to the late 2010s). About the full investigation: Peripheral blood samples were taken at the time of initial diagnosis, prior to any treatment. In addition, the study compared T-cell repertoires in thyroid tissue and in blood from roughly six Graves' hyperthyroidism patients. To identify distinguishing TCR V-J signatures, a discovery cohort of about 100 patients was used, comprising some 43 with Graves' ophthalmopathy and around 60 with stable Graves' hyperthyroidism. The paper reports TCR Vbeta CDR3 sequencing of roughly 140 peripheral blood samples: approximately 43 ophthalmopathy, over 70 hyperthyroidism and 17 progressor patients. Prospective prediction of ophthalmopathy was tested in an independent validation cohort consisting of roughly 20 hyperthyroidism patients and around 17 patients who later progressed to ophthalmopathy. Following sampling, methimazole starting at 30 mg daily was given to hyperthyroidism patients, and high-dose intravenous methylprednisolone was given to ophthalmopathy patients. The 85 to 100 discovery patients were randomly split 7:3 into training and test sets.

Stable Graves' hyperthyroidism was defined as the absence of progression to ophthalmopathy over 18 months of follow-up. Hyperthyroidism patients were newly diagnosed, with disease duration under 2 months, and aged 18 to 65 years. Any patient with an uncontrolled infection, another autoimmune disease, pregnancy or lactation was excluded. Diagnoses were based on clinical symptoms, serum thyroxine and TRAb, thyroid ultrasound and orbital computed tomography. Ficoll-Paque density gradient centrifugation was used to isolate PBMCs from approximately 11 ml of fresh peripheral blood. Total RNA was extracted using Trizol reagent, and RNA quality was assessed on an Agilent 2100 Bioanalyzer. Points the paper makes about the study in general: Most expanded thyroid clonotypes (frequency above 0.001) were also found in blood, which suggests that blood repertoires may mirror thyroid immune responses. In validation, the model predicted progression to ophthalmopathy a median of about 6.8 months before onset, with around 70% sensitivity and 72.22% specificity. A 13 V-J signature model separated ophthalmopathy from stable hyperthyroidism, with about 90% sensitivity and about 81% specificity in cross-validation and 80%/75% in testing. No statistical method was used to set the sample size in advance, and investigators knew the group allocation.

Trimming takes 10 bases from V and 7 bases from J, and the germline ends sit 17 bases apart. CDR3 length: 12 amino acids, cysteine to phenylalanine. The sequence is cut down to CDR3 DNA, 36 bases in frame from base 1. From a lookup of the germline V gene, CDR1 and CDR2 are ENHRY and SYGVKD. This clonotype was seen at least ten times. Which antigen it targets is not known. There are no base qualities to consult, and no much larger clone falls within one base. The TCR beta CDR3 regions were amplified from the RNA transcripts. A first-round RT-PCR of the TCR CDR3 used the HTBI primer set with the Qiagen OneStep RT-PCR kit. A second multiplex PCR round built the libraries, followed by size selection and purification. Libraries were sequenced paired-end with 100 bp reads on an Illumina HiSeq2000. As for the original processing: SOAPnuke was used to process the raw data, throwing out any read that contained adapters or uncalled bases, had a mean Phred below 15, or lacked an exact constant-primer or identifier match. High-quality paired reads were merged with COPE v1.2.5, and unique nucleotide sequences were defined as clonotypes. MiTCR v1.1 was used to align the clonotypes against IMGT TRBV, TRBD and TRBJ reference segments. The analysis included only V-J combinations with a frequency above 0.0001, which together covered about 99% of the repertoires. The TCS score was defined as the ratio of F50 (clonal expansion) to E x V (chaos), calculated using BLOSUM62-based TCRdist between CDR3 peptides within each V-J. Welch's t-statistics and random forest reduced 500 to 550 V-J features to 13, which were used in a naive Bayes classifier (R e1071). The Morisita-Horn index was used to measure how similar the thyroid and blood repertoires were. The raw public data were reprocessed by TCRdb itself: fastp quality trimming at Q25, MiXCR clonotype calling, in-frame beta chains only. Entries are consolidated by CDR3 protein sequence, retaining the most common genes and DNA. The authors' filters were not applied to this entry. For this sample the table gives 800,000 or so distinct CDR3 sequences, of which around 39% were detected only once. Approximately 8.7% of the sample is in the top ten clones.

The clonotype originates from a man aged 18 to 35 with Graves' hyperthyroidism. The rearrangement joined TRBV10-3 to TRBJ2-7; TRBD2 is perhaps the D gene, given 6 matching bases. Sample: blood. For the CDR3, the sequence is CATTPGRREQYF. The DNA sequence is TGTGCCACCACCCCGGGGAGGCGAGAGCAGTACTTC.